The present T cell receptor (beta chain) was sequenced within a study of blood T cells in healthy people across ages. A sample-barcoded 5' primer and a J-beta primer mix were used in a second PCR of about 7 to 11 cycles. TCRdb ran MiXCR on the 5' RACE reads and lists one entry per CDR3 protein. Of more than 600,000 distinct CDR3 sequences in the sample, 25% are singletons; the top ten hold around 9.2%. The sample holds a few counts of this clonotype. The same sample was also used in a study of T cells of mothers and their children.

The origin of this receptor is a boy between 10 and 17 years old in good health. The sample consisted of blood.

CDR3 DNA: TGTGCCAGCAGCCCACAGGGGGGAAACTCTGGAAACACCATATATTTT. It translates to CASSPQGGNSGNTIYF. V gene TRBV9 combines with J gene TRBJ1-3; TRBD1 aligns across 8 bases. Germline trimming cut 4 bases from V and 0 bases from J; bases unmatched to any gene: 6. This CDR3 region has 16 residues. Germline V lookup: CDR1 SGDLS, CDR2 YYNGEE.